One sample yielded the 26 T cell receptor beta chains listed below, sequenced in a study of shared clonotypes between healthy human individuals. Some clones are missing from TCRdb's copy, which holds only in-frame ones; the method was immunoSEQ multiplex PCR. The top ten clones hold around 0.15% of a sample with 2.5 million or so clones, 85% to 95% of them seen once. The material sequenced was naive CD4+ T cells sorted from blood. Subset: CD45RA+ positively selected. The receptors here all came from a man younger than 35 in good health.

The chain couples TRBV6-5 to TRBJ2-7, with a possible D match to TRBD1 (6 bases). This CDR3 has 16 residues. Germline V gives CDR1 MNHEY, CDR2 SVGAGI. The V gene lost 0 bases and the J gene lost 0 bases, with 12 bases spanning the gap. CDR3 protein: CASSYSGADSSYEQYF. In DNA form, the CDR3 reads TGTGCCAGCAGTTACTCGGGGGCGGATAGCTCCTACGAGCAGTACTTC.

The chain is built from TRBV7-2 and TRBJ2-3; possible D gene TRBD2, 6 bases. Per germline, CDR1 SGHTA and CDR2 FQGNSA. Trimming removed 1 base from V and 1 base from J, with 15 bases in between. The CDR3 sequence is 17 residues long. The CDR3 region has the DNA TGTGCCAGCAGCTTAGATCTGGCGGGAACCCGCACAGATACGCAGTATTTT. Translation: CASSLDLAGTRTDTQYF.

The chain is built from TRBV2 and TRBJ2-4; 7 nucleotides agree with TRBD1. Germline V gene lookup returns CDR1 SNHLY and CDR2 FYNNEI. The CDR3 totals 16 residues. The J segment lost 0 bases and the V segment lost 2 bases, leaving 4 bases of the junction unmatched. This CDR3 reads CASSEMGQLAKNIQYF. The CDR3 DNA reads as TGTGCCAGCAGTGAAATGGGACAGCTAGCCAAAAACATTCAGTACTTC. The full variable domain, rest sourced from reference TRBV2 and TRBJ2-4, is EPEVTQTPSHQVTQMGQEVILRCVPISNHLYFYWYRQILGQKVEFLVSFYNNEISEKSEIFDDQFSVERPDGSNFTLKIRSTKLEDSAMYFCASSEMGQLAKNIQYFGAGTRLSVL.

The V gene is TRBV27, the J gene TRBJ2-1, with D maybe TRBD2 (5 bases). This CDR3 comprises 15 residues. The V end was cut by 8 bases, the J end by 0 bases, with 14 bases between. Germline V CDR1 and CDR2: MNHEY, SMNVEV (reference sequence). CDR3 residues: CASLEAFSSYNEQFF. DNA of the CDR3: TGTGCCAGCTTGGAGGCTTTTAGCTCCTACAATGAGCAGTTCTTC.

The chain links TRBV6-5 to TRBJ2-2; D unresolved. Trimming left V 6 bases short and J 10 bases short, with 12 bases between. The germline V gene has CDR1 MNHEY and CDR2 SVGAGI. The CDR3 runs to 12 residues. The CDR3 region has the DNA TGTGCCAGCAGACCCCCGGGCCTGGAGCTGTTTTTT. It yields the protein CASRPPGLELFF.

The chain combines TRBV11-3 with TRBJ2-3, with a tentative D call TRBD1 (6 bases). Per germline, CDR1 SGHNT and CDR2 YENEEA. Trimming removed 4 bases from V and 0 bases from J, with 11 bases in between. CDR3 length equals 15 residues. CDR3 protein: CASSWGQTSTDTQYF. The CDR3 DNA follows: TGTGCCAGCAGCTGGGGACAAACTAGCACAGATACGCAGTATTTT.

V usage is TRBV27 and J usage is TRBJ2-3, with D hard to call. The V gene lost 3 bases and the J gene lost 2 bases, with 9 bases spanning the gap. Germline V gene lookup returns CDR1 MNHEY and CDR2 SMNVEV (reference sequence). The CDR3 length is 14 residues. The CDR3 is CASSFTEYTDTQYF. In nucleotides, the CDR3 is TGTGCCAGCAGTTTTACAGAATACACAGATACGCAGTATTTT.

The CDR3: CASSPRQGQGFSEAFF. In DNA, the CDR3 is TGTGCCAGCAGTCCGAGGCAAGGACAGGGGTTCTCTGAAGCTTTCTTT. The rearrangement links TRBV6-6 to TRBJ1-1, with 9 bases identical to TRBD1. The CDR3 has 16 amino acids. After removal of 5 bases from V and 6 bases from J, the junction contained 13 bases not matched to a gene. CDR1 and CDR2 from the germline V gene are MNHNY and SVGAGI (reference sequence).

The rearrangement uses TRBV27 and TRBJ2-3; no clear D. There are 11 residues in the CDR3. The ends were cut back, 8 bases at V and 9 bases at J, with 12 bases in the middle. Germline loops: CDR1 MNHEY, CDR2 SMNVEV (reference sequence). CDR3 nucleotide sequence: TGTGCCAGCTCAAGCCCCGGGACGCAGTATTTT. Protein: CASSSPGTQYF.

This chain links TRBV5-8 with TRBJ2-1; 7 bases align to TRBD1. This CDR3 spans 15 amino acids. The V gene's germline CDR1 is SGHTS and CDR2 YDEGEE. After removal of 4 bases from V and 2 bases from J, the junction contained 6 bases not matched to a gene. CDR3 residues: CASSGVGQTYNEQFF. In DNA, the CDR3 is TGTGCCAGCAGCGGGGTGGGACAGACCTACAATGAGCAGTTCTTC.

The chain combines TRBV19 with TRBJ1-2, with D perhaps TRBD1 (5 bases). V shed 5 bases and J shed 0 bases, with 10 bases lying between them. Germline CDR1 is LNHDA and CDR2 is SQIVND (reference sequence). CDR3 length equals 14 residues. Here the CDR3 reads CASSPAGANYGYTF. CDR3 bases: TGTGCCAGTAGTCCGGCGGGGGCTAACTATGGCTACACCTTC.

The chain combines TRBV28 with TRBJ1-1, with unresolved D. V lost 2 bases, J lost 2 bases, and 12 bases lay in between. Germline V gene data show CDR1 as MDHEN and CDR2 as SYDVKM. The CDR3 covers 15 residues. The chain's CDR3 is CASSLITKGNTEAFF. The CDR3 bases are TGTGCCAGCAGTTTAATAACAAAGGGTAACACTGAAGCTTTCTTT.

The J gene is TRBJ1-2, the V gene TRBV5-4; possibly TRBD1 for D (5 bases). Per the germline V gene, CDR1 is SGHNT and CDR2 is YYREEE (reference sequence). This CDR3 contains 16 residues. V shed 0 bases and J shed 4 bases, with 16 bases lying between them. The CDR3 DNA reads TGTGCCAGCAGCTTGGGTCGCCCGGGGCACGGCTATGGCTACACCTTC. It is translated as CASSLGRPGHGYGYTF.

V and J are TRBV30 and TRBJ1-2; possible D gene TRBD1, 5 bases. The CDR3 totals 12 residues. Trimming took 5 bases from V and 6 from J, leaving 13 bases between them. The germline gives CDR1 GTSNPN, CDR2 SVGIG (reference sequence). In nucleotides, the CDR3 is TGTGCCTGGGGGGGGAAAGTGAATGGCTACACCTTC. Translated: CAWGGKVNGYTF.

This clone came up a few times. The genes are TRBV14 and TRBJ1-6; D uncertain. This CDR3 region has 13 residues. The V end was cut by 0 bases, the J end by 14 bases, with 11 bases between. Germline V gene data show CDR1 as SGHDN and CDR2 as FVKESK. CDR3 nucleotide sequence: TGTGCCAGCAGCCAAGACGAAGGACTTACCCTCCACTTT. Encoded protein: CASSQDEGLTLHF.

The V and J genes are TRBV9 and TRBJ2-1; 11 bases match TRBD2. The CDR3 is 16 residues long. Trimming cost V 2 bases and J 1 base; bases outside gene matches: 2. CDR1 SGDLS and CDR2 YYNGEE come from the germline V gene. The CDR3 protein is CASSVTSGASYNEQFF. As DNA, the CDR3 is TGTGCCAGCAGCGTGACTAGCGGGGCTTCCTACAATGAGCAGTTCTTC.

The rearrangement uses TRBV6-5 and TRBJ2-7, with D possibly TRBD2 on 6 matching bases. The germline gives CDR1 MNHEY, CDR2 SVGAGI. V was pared by 9 bases and J by 1 base, with 16 bases between. This CDR3 is built from 14 residues. This CDR3 is CASSRERASYEQYF. CDR3 sequence (DNA): TGTGCCAGTTCCCGGGAGCGGGCGTCCTACGAGCAGTACTTC.

CDR3 bases: TGTGCCAGCAGGACAGGAGTCGATGAGCAGTTCTTC. Translation: CASRTGVDEQFF. The V and J genes are TRBV2 and TRBJ2-1; possibly TRBD1 for D (6 bases). V was pared by 6 bases and J by 8 bases, with 11 bases between. The CDR3 totals 12 residues. Looked up from germline, CDR1 is SNHLY and CDR2 is FYNNEI.

This rearrangement joins TRBV5-1 to TRBJ1-6, with no clear D. The ends were cut back, 6 bases at V and 4 bases at J, with 14 bases in the middle. Germline assignment: CDR1 SGHRS and CDR2 YFSETQ. The CDR3 extends over 15 amino acids. For the CDR3, the DNA is TGCGCCAGCACCCCCGGGGAGAGTTATAATTCACCCCTCCACTTT. Its protein is CASTPGESYNSPLHF.

The chain recombines TRBV29-1 with TRBJ1-1, with D unresolved. CDR3 length: 10 residues. The germline gives CDR1 SQVTM, CDR2 ANQGSEA. V dropped 4 bases and J dropped 4 bases, with 4 bases sitting between them. As DNA, the CDR3 is TGCAGCGTTGTAACCACTGAAGCTTTCTTT. As protein: CSVVTTEAFF.

For this clone: The same CDR3 arises from other DNA sequences in this sample as well. This chain's CDR3 is CASSRTGGTEAFF. The DNA of the CDR3 is TGTGCCAGTAGCCGAACAGGGGGCACTGAAGCTTTCTTT. The rearrangement joins TRBV19 to TRBJ1-1, with 8 bases matching TRBD1. The CDR3 has 13 residues. The V and J ends lost 6 bases and 4 bases, in that order; junction bases with no gene match: 4. Germline V gene lookup returns CDR1 LNHDA and CDR2 SQIVND (reference sequence).

The chain carries TRBV19 and TRBJ1-5, with D tentatively TRBD1 (5 bases). This CDR3 comprises 12 residues. V was pared by 8 bases and J by 7 bases, with 12 bases between. Germline assignment: CDR1 LNHDA and CDR2 SQIVND (reference sequence). The CDR3 sequence is CASDGGVQPQHF. CDR3 coding DNA: TGTGCCAGTGATGGGGGGGTCCAGCCCCAGCATTTT.

This clone was detected once. V gene TRBV28 combines with J gene TRBJ2-7, with TRBD1 identical over 7 bases. The length of the CDR3 is 17 residues. V shed 4 bases and J 8 bases; nucleotides not matched to a gene: 20. Per the germline V gene, CDR1 is MDHEN and CDR2 is SYDVKM. CDR3 DNA: TGTGCCAGCAGTTCGCTACCCCGGACAGGTACCTACGATCAGCAGTACTTC. The encoded protein is CASSSLPRTGTYDQQYF. Together with reference TRBV28 and TRBJ2-7, the CDR3 gives the full variable domain: DVKVTQSSRYLVKRTGEKVFLECVQDMDHENMFWYRQDPGLGLRLIYFSYDVKMKEKGDIPEGYSVSREKKERFSLILESASTNQTSMYLCASSSLPRTGTYDQQYFGPGTRLTVT.

This rearrangement joins TRBV11-2 to TRBJ2-1; possible D gene TRBD2, 5 bases. This CDR3 comprises 16 residues. Per the germline V gene, CDR1 is SGHAT and CDR2 is FQNNGV. Trimming removed 5 bases from V and 7 bases from J, with 21 bases in between. The CDR3 region is CASSIREGLARNEQFF. The DNA for the CDR3 is TGTGCCAGCAGCATTAGAGAAGGATTAGCGAGGAATGAGCAGTTCTTC.

As for this clone: The sample contains more than one DNA sequence encoding this CDR3. The chain employs TRBV30 and TRBJ1-5; unclear D gene. The V end lost 0 bases, the J end lost 3 bases, and 9 bases lay between the germline ends. The CDR3 is made up of 14 amino acids. Germline V gene lookup returns CDR1 GTSNPN and CDR2 SVGIG (reference sequence). The CDR3 nucleotides are TGTGCCTGGAGTGTTGGTCAGGCCAATCAGCCCCAGCATTTT. As protein: CAWSVGQANQPQHF.

V and J are TRBV4-1 and TRBJ1-6, with D uncertain. This CDR3 spans 15 amino acids. Trimming cost V 1 base and J 7 bases, with 11 bases left between them. The germline V gene encodes CDR1 MGHRA and CDR2 YSYEKL. CDR3 nucleotide sequence: TGCGCCAGCAGCCAAGGGCAGGTAAAAAATTCACCCCTCCACTTT. Its translation is CASSQGQVKNSPLHF.